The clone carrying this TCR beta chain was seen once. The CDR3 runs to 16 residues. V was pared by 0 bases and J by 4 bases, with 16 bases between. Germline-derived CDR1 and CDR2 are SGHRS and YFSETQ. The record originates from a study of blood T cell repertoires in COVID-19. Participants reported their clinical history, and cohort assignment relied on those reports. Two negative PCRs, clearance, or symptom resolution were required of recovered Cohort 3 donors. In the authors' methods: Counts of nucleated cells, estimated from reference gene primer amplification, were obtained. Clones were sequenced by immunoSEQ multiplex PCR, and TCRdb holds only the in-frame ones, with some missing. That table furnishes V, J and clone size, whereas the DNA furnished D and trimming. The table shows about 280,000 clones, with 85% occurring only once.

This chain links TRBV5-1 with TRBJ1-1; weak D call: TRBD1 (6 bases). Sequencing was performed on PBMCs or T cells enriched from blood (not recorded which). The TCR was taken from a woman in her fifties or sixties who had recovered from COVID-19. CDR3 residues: CASSLAHSGTITEAFF. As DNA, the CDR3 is TGCGCCAGCAGCTTGGCCCACTCCGGGACAATCACTGAAGCTTTCTTT. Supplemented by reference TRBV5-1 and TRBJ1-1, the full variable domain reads KAGVTQTPRYLIKTRGQQVTLSCSPISGHRSVSWYQQTPGQGLQFLFEYFSETQRNKGNFPGRFSGRQFSNSRSEMNVSTLELGDSALYLCASSLAHSGTITEAFFGQGTRLTVV.